A selection of T cell receptor beta chains follows, all from one sample in a study of shared T cell receptors in the human thymus. The data were produced by immunoSEQ multiplex PCR, yet TCRdb's version contains in-frame clones alone and is incomplete. The sample carries 700,000 or so clones, 80% to 90% recorded once. The same sample was also used in a study of human thymus T cells.

The sample consisted of thymocytes. These receptors were collected from a girl under two years old with a congenital heart defect. The CDR3 runs from the conserved cysteine through the conserved F or W. Each record gives: CDR3 protein, CDR3 DNA, V gene, D gene, clone size, J gene. The D gene is left open where the match is weak. Clone size appears in some rows only: once, few, many, or a class for an expanded clone.

CASSLGSGGAFYEQFF,TGTGCCAGCAGCTTAGGAAGCGGGGGGGCTTTCTATGAGCAGTTCTTC,TRBV7-6,TRBD2,.,TRBJ2-1
CASSYQGGNQPQHF,TGTGCCAGCAGTTACCAGGGTGGCAATCAGCCCCAGCATTTT,TRBV2,.,.,TRBJ1-5
CASSSLAETNTGELFF,TGCGCCAGCAGTTCCCTGGCGGAGACGAACACCGGGGAGCTGTTTTTT,TRBV5-1,.,once,TRBJ2-2
CASTLRGGAHTEAFF,TGTGCCAGCACTCTTCGGGGAGGGGCTCACACTGAAGCTTTCTTT,TRBV28,.,.,TRBJ1-1
CASRTHRAYTEAFF,TGTGCCAGCCGAACTCACAGGGCTTACACTGAAGCTTTCTTT,TRBV6-1,.,.,TRBJ1-1
CASSQKGMETGDSPLHF,TGTGCCAGCAGCCAAAAGGGGATGGAGACAGGGGATTCACCCCTCCACTTT,TRBV4-2,TRBD1,few,TRBJ1-6
CASSLAVLRYGYTF,TGTGCCAGCAGCTTGGCAGTGCTCCGTTATGGCTACACCTTC,TRBV5-6,.,.,TRBJ1-2
CASSECGRGAGNTIYF,TGTGCCAGCAGTGAATGTGGGAGGGGAGCTGGAAACACCATATATTTT,TRBV2,.,.,TRBJ1-3
CASSAGGGNTIYF,TGTGCCAGCAGTGCCGGTGGTGGAAACACCATATATTTT,TRBV2,.,.,TRBJ1-3
CASSLRGGPGSTDTQYF,TGCGCCAGCAGCTTGCGGGGGGGCCCAGGGAGCACAGATACGCAGTATTTT,TRBV5-1,TRBD2,.,TRBJ2-3
CASSLLGLEKETQYF,TGTGCCAGCAGCTTGCTTGGCCTGGAGAAGGAGACCCAGTACTTC,TRBV5-5,.,.,TRBJ2-5
CASGGQVNTEAFF,TGTGCCAGCGGCGGACAGGTGAACACTGAAGCTTTCTTT,TRBV6-1,TRBD1,.,TRBJ1-1
CASSEGGSNYGYTF,TGTGCCAGCAGTGAGGGGGGTTCCAACTATGGCTACACCTTC,TRBV6-1,.,.,TRBJ1-2
CASSQVFGQGFADTEAFF,TGCGCCAGCAGCCAAGTTTTCGGTCAGGGTTTTGCGGACACTGAAGCTTTCTTT,TRBV4-1,.,.,TRBJ1-1
CASSVGQGVMSNQPQHF,TGTGCCAGCAGCGTCGGACAGGGGGTGATGAGCAATCAGCCCCAGCATTTT,TRBV7-9,TRBD1,.,TRBJ1-5
CSVHSPSAGNYGKAQYF,TGCAGCGTCCATTCGCCTTCCGCGGGAAATTATGGGAAGGCCCAGTACTTC,TRBV29-1,.,.,TRBJ2-5
CAISESETDKETQYF,TGTGCCATCAGTGAGTCGGAGACTGATAAAGAGACCCAGTACTTC,TRBV10-3,.,.,TRBJ2-5
CASSVTQGVDGYTF,TGTGCCAGCAGTGTAACACAGGGGGTGGATGGCTACACCTTC,TRBV25-1,TRBD1,few,TRBJ1-2
CASSLDEDRATYNEQFF,TGTGCCAGCAGCTTAGACGAGGACAGGGCAACCTACAATGAGCAGTTCTTC,TRBV7-2,TRBD1,.,TRBJ2-1
CASSFSLGQSLLYGYTF,TGTGCCAGCAGTTTTTCCCTGGGACAGTCCCTACTCTATGGCTACACCTTC,TRBV27,TRBD1,.,TRBJ1-2
CASSLGGVLINTEAFF,TGTGCCAGCTCTCTGGGGGGTGTGCTCATAAACACTGAAGCTTTCTTT,TRBV18,.,.,TRBJ1-1
CASSLAHIPYEQYF,TGTGCCAGCAGCTTGGCACACATCCCCTACGAGCAGTACTTC,TRBV5-6,.,.,TRBJ2-7
CAMGRTSMRRAYEQYF,TGTGCCATGGGGAGGACATCAATGCGGAGGGCCTACGAGCAGTACTTC,TRBV28,.,.,TRBJ2-7
CASRGTAKANQPQHF,TGTGCCAGCAGGGGGACAGCCAAGGCCAATCAGCCCCAGCATTTT,TRBV28,TRBD1,.,TRBJ1-5
CASRKAGSTNEKLFF,TGTGCCAGCAGAAAGGCGGGGTCAACTAATGAAAAACTGTTTTTT,TRBV7-8,.,few,TRBJ1-4
CASSQGSPQRGNTEAFF,TGTGCCAGCAGCCAAGGATCCCCCCAGCGTGGGAACACTGAAGCTTTCTTT,TRBV14,.,.,TRBJ1-1
CASSGRNRDPVTEAFF,TGTGCCAGCAGCGGGCGGAACAGGGATCCCGTCACTGAAGCTTTCTTT,TRBV5-6,.,.,TRBJ1-1
CASSPARRANYGYTF,TGTGCCAGCAGCCCGGCACGGAGAGCTAACTATGGCTACACCTTC,TRBV6-5,.,.,TRBJ1-2
CASSYRGDEKLFF,TGTGCCAGCAGTTACAGGGGCGACGAAAAACTGTTTTTT,TRBV6-8,.,.,TRBJ1-4
CASSLHTANTEAFF,TGTGCCAGCAGCTTGCACACAGCAAACACTGAAGCTTTCTTT,TRBV7-2,.,once,TRBJ1-1
CAISESGVRGSYLFNEQFF,TGTGCCATCAGTGAGTCGGGTGTCAGGGGATCCTACCTTTTCAATGAGCAGTTCTTC,TRBV10-3,.,.,TRBJ2-1
CASSGGPLTGGWDSPLHF,TGTGCCAGCAGCGGGGGACCATTGACAGGGGGTTGGGATTCACCCCTCCACTTT,TRBV9,TRBD1,.,TRBJ1-6
CASSQEVAYNSPLHF,TGCGCCAGCAGCCAAGAGGTAGCCTATAATTCACCCCTCCACTTT,TRBV4-3,.,.,TRBJ1-6
CASSLNWWDYHSYEQYF,TGCGCCAGCAGCCTAAATTGGTGGGACTACCACTCCTACGAGCAGTACTTC,TRBV4-1,TRBD2,.,TRBJ2-7
CASMRGMGMNTEAFF,TGTGCCAGTATGCGGGGGATGGGTATGAACACTGAAGCTTTCTTT,TRBV19,.,.,TRBJ1-1
CSVEGGQGNYGYTF,TGCAGCGTTGAAGGGGGACAGGGGAACTATGGCTACACCTTC,TRBV29-1,TRBD1,.,TRBJ1-2
CASSSEGDRLDYEQYF,TGTGCCAGCAGCTCTGAGGGGGACAGGCTGGACTACGAGCAGTACTTC,TRBV7-9,TRBD1,.,TRBJ2-7
CASSLLTGGETQYF,TGTGCCAGCAGCTTGCTGACAGGAGGAGAGACCCAGTACTTC,TRBV5-4,.,.,TRBJ2-5
CASSPRAGGPLETQYF,TGTGCCAGCAGTCCCCGGGCGGGGGGGCCTCTGGAGACCCAGTACTTC,TRBV28,TRBD2,.,TRBJ2-5
CASSQGDRGNGYTF,TGTGCCAGCAGCCAAGGGGACAGGGGGAATGGCTACACCTTC,TRBV14,TRBD1,.,TRBJ1-2
CASSEEGNTEAFF,TGTGCCAGCAGTGAAGAGGGGAACACTGAAGCTTTCTTT,TRBV25-1,.,.,TRBJ1-1
CASSPQGGNYEQYF,TGTGCCAGCAGCCCACAGGGAGGGAACTACGAGCAGTACTTC,TRBV7-9,.,once,TRBJ2-7
CASSETGGQGIYEQYF,TGTGCCAGCAGTGAGACCGGGGGACAGGGGATCTACGAGCAGTACTTC,TRBV2,TRBD1,few,TRBJ2-7
CASSYGQGWSPLHF,TGTGCCAGCAGTTACGGCCAGGGCTGGTCACCCCTCCACTTT,TRBV6-5,.,.,TRBJ1-6
CASSSDRLNTEAFF,TGTGCCAGCAGTTCGGACAGACTGAACACTGAAGCTTTCTTT,TRBV7-2,.,few,TRBJ1-1
CASSQRTGEDNQPQHF,TGTGCCAGTAGTCAGCGCACAGGGGAGGACAATCAGCCCCAGCATTTT,TRBV19,TRBD1,few,TRBJ1-5
CASSEGDGYTF,TGTGCCAGCAGTGAGGGGGACGGCTACACCTTC,TRBV28,.,.,TRBJ1-2
CASSLIATNEKLFF,TGTGCCAGCAGCTTGATAGCAACTAATGAAAAACTGTTTTTT,TRBV5-6,.,once,TRBJ1-4
CASSPGEANYGYTF,TGTGCCAGCAGTCCGGGAGAGGCTAACTATGGCTACACCTTC,TRBV6-5,.,.,TRBJ1-2
CASRLNRDRGEKLFF,TGTGCCAGCAGATTGAACCGGGACAGAGGGGAAAAACTGTTTTTT,TRBV7-2,TRBD1,.,TRBJ1-4
CASDKDTGELFF,TGTGCCAGCGACAAAGACACCGGGGAGCTGTTTTTT,TRBV7-9,.,few,TRBJ2-2